This T cell receptor (beta chain) was sequenced in a study of somatic mutations in cytotoxic T cells in rheumatoid arthritis. Across the study: Blood samples of 25 to 30 ml were drawn from patients (in EDTA) right after diagnosis and before any treatment. Study outcomes and limitations: Nobody had found out which antigens the expanded CD8+ clones targeted. For CD8+ T-cell clonality, rheumatoid arthritis patients and age-matched healthy controls did not differ significantly.

Positive magnetic bead selection isolated CD4+ and CD8+ cells, and flow cytometry checked purity. As for this clone: Its antigen remains unidentified.

Produced via immunoSEQ multiplex PCR; TCRdb's table is partial and in-frame only. This sample has 8,500 to 13,000 clones, with roughly 85% found just once. The germline V and J ends were trimmed by 5 bases and 1 base, with 17 bases remaining between them. The CDR3 totals 17 residues. Germline CDR1 is KGHSH and CDR2 is LQKENI. The chain is built from TRBV18 and TRBJ2-2; weak D call: TRBD2 (6 bases). This TCR was sampled from an adult with rheumatoid arthritis. Sequencing was performed on CD8+ T cells sorted from blood. The CDR3 DNA is TGTGCCAGCTCATGGACCCGCGGGACCATGAACACCGGGGAGCTGTTTTTT. Its protein is CASSWTRGTMNTGELFF.